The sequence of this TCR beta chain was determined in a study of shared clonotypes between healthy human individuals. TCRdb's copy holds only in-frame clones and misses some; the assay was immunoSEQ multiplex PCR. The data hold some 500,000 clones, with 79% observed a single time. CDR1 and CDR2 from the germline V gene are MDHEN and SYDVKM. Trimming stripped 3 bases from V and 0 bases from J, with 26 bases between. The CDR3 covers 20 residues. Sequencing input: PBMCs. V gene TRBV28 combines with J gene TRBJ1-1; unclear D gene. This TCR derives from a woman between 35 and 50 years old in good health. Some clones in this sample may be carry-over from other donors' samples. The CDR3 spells CASSFLRRRSQQLMNTEAFF. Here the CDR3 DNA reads TGTGCCAGCAGTTTTTTACGCAGGCGGTCACAGCAACTAATGAACACTGAAGCTTTCTTT.